Sequencing of this TCR beta chain was carried out in a study of long-term antiretroviral therapy in people with HIV. General observations from the study: HIV repertoires covered narrower CDR3 length ranges than controls did. The study found that diversity rose after ART but stayed below transplant donor controls. Dominating the repertoire at all time points were the clones that expanded before ART.

Trimming cost V 1 base and J 4 bases, with 11 bases left between them. The CDR3 has 15 residues. Germline-derived CDR1 and CDR2 are LNHDA and SQIVND (reference sequence). Remarks on this clone: Antigen unknown.

This was the immunoSEQ v3.0 assay at survey level. Data came from immunoSEQ multiplex PCR; TCRdb stores just in-frame clones and leaves some out. The sample includes 9,500 to 15,000 clones, around 77% of them seen just once. The gene calls are TRBV19 and TRBJ1-5, with D unclear. Specimen: unsorted PBMCs, collected 0.8 years before starting antiretroviral therapy. This clonotype was sampled from a woman in her thirties or forties with HIV. The CDR3 loop is CASSIVVPPNQPQHF. In DNA form, the CDR3 reads TGTGCCAGTAGTATAGTAGTTCCGCCTAATCAGCCCCAGCATTTT.